Sequencing of this TCR beta chain was carried out in a study of cytomegalovirus exposure and HLA in healthy donors. Study results and caveats: Among the most significant clusters, several appeared linked to common viral pathogens in a later analysis.

This CDR3 has 16 residues. Germline V gene sequence: CDR1 LGHNA, CDR2 YNFKEQ. V shed 0 bases, J shed 4 bases, and the junction held 7 bases outside the gene matches. Both 60 Vbeta primers and 13 Jbeta primers went into the PCR. Using immunoSEQ multiplex PCR, the repertoire was profiled, and TCRdb retains in-frame clones only, with some absent. This sample has some 120,000 clones, with 79% found just once. About this clone: Its matching antigen is unknown.

The J gene is TRBJ1-2, the V gene TRBV4-2; 8 bases match TRBD1. Sequencing input: PBMCs. This receptor was taken from a man aged 25 to 45 in good health and CMV-seropositive. The CDR3 here is CASSQDPGQVTYGYTF. The CDR3 nucleotides are TGTGCCAGCAGCCAAGACCCGGGACAGGTCACCTATGGCTACACCTTC.